This TCR beta chain was identified in a study of T cells in Graves' hyperthyroidism and ophthalmopathy (dated by TCRdb to between 2018 and 2021). With regard to the full study: Peripheral blood samples were taken at the time of initial diagnosis, prior to any treatment. A discovery cohort of fewer than 110 patients, about 43 with Graves' ophthalmopathy and 55 to 65 with stable Graves' hyperthyroidism, was used to find distinguishing TCR V-J signatures. Prospective prediction of ophthalmopathy was tested in an independent validation cohort consisting of fewer than 20 hyperthyroidism patients and 17 patients who later progressed to ophthalmopathy. The 75 to 100 discovery patients were randomly split 7:3 into training and test sets. In six Graves' hyperthyroidism patients, the study also compared T-cell repertoires from thyroid tissue with T-cell repertoires from blood. Following sampling, methimazole starting at 30 mg daily was given to hyperthyroidism patients, and high-dose intravenous methylprednisolone was given to ophthalmopathy patients. The paper reports TCR Vbeta CDR3 sequencing of roughly 140 peripheral blood samples: 40 to 45 ophthalmopathy, 75 to 80 hyperthyroidism and 17 progressor patients.

This clonotype has a count of ten or more. It has no known antigen specificity. No per-base quality is available; no much larger clone lies one base away. Deletion took 2 bases off V and 2 bases off J, with a span of 12 bases between the germline ends. The CDR3 covers 15 residues, taking in both the cysteine and the phenylalanine. This entry keeps only the CDR3 DNA: 45 bases, framed from base 1. Per the germline V gene, SGHVS is the CDR1 and FQNEAQ is the CDR2. Amplification of TCR beta CDR3 regions was carried out from RNA transcripts. For the first round of RT-PCR on the TCR CDR3, the HTBI primer set was used together with the Qiagen OneStep RT-PCR kit. Libraries were constructed in a second round of multiplex PCR, after which size selection and purification were carried out. The libraries were sequenced on an Illumina HiSeq2000 using paired-end 100 bp reads. The original pipeline was this. SOAPnuke was used to process the raw data, throwing out any read that contained adapters or uncalled bases, had a mean Phred below 15, or lacked an exact constant-primer or identifier match. High-quality paired reads were merged using COPE v1.2.5, and each unique nucleotide sequence was defined as a clonotype. MiTCR v1.1 was used to align clonotypes to the IMGT TRBV, TRBD and TRBJ reference segments. The analysis was restricted to V-J combinations with a frequency above 0.0001, which together covered 99% to 99.2% of the repertoires. A TCS score was defined as the ratio between F50 (clonal expansion) and ExV (chaos), using BLOSUM62-based TCRdist between CDR3 peptides within each V-J. Welch's t-statistics and random forest reduced roughly 540 V-J features to 10 to 15, which were used in a naive Bayes classifier (R e1071). The public sequencing data were trimmed at Q25 with fastp and processed into clonotypes with MiXCR by TCRdb, which kept only in-frame beta chains. Entries are consolidated by CDR3 protein sequence, retaining the most common genes and DNA. The V and J calls reflect TCRdb's pipeline rather than the authors' work. Counted in this sample were 190,000 or so distinct CDR3 sequences; 15% to 20% of them appeared once. The biggest ten clones account for 35% to 50% of the sample.

General findings and caveats noted by the study authors: In validation, the model predicted progression to ophthalmopathy with approximately 70% sensitivity and over 72% specificity, a median of about 6 months before onset. No statistical method was used to fix the sample size in advance, and group allocation was not hidden from the investigators. In cross-validation, a model built on a 13 V-J signature told ophthalmopathy apart from stable hyperthyroidism with less than 90% sensitivity and approximately 84% specificity, and in testing the same model reached 80%/75%. Most expanded thyroid clonotypes (frequency above 0.001) were also found in blood, which suggests that blood repertoires may mirror thyroid immune responses.

Graves' hyperthyroidism was defined as stable when no progression to ophthalmopathy occurred over 18 months of follow-up. The hyperthyroidism patients were between 18 and 65 years old and newly diagnosed, with a disease duration of less than 2 months. Patients with uncontrolled infections, other autoimmune diseases, pregnancy or lactation were excluded. Diagnoses relied on clinical symptoms, serum thyroxine and TRAb, thyroid ultrasound and orbital computed tomography. Ficoll-Paque density gradient centrifugation was used to isolate PBMCs from 8.5 to 10 ml of fresh peripheral blood. Trizol reagent was used to extract total RNA, and RNA quality was then checked on an Agilent 2100 Bioanalyzer.

The sequence joins TRBV7-8 to TRBJ2-5; the D segment cannot be called with confidence. The TCR sequence derives from a man in his forties with Graves' hyperthyroidism. Sequencing was performed on blood. The DNA sequence is as follows: TGTGCCAGCAGCTTATATCCGGATTCTCAAGAGACCCAGTACTTC. This translates into CASSLYPDSQETQYF.